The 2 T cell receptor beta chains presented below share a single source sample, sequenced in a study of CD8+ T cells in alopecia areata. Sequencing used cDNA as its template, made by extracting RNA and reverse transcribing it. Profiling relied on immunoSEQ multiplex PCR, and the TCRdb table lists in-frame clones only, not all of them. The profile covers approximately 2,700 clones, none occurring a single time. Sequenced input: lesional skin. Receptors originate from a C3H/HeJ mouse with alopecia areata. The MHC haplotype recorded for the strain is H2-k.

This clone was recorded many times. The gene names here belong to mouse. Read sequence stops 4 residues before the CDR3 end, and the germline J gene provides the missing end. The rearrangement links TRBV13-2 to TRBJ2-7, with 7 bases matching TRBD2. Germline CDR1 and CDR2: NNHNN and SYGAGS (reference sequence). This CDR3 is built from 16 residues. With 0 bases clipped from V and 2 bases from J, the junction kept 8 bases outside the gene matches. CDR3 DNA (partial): TGTGCCAGCGGTGATGACCGGGGGGGAAGGCCCTAT. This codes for CASGDDRGGRPY. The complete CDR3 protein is CASGDDRGGRPYEQYF.

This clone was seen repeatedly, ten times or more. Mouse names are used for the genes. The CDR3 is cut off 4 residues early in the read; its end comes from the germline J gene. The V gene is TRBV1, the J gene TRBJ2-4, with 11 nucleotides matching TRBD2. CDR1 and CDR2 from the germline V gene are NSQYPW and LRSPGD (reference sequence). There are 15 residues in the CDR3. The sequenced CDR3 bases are TGCACCTGCAGTGCAGAACTGGGGGGGCGAAAC. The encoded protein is CTCSAELGGRN. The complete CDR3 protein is CTCSAELGGRNTLYF.